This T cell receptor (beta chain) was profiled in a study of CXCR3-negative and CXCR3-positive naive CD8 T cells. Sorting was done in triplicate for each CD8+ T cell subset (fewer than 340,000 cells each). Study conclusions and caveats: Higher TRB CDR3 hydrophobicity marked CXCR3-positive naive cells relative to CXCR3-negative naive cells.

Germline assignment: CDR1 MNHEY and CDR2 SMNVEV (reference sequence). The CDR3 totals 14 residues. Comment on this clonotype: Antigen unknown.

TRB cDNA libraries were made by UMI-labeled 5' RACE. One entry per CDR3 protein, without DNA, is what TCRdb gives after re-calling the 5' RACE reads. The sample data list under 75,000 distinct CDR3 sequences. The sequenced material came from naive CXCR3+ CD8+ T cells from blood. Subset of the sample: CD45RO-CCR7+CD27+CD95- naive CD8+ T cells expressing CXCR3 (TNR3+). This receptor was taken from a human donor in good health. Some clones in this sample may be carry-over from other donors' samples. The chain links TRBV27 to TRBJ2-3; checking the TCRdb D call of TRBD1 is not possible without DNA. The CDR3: CASSRTGGTDTQYF.